These T cell receptor beta chains were read from a single sample in a study of control samples from healthy donors and cancer patients. Repertoires were generated with immunoSEQ multiplex PCR, while TCRdb's copy carries only in-frame clones and drops some. The sample has 150,000 or so clones, approximately 94% seen once; the top ten hold 5% to 6.5%. The sequenced sample was blood. These receptors all stem from a man aged 35 to 55 in good health. Each CDR3 is given with its conserved first and last residue. The order of the fields is V gene, J gene, D gene, clone size, CDR3 DNA, CDR3 protein. D genes are given only for firm matches. Some rows mark clone size as missing; the rest say once, few, many or name a class of expanded clone.

TRBV7-8,TRBJ1-1,.,.,TGTGCCAGCAGCTTGGAAGGGTTCCGAACTGAAGCTTTCTTT,CASSLEGFRTEAFF
TRBV7-9,TRBJ1-5,TRBD1,.,TGTGCCAGCAGCTATGGGACAGGGGGTGGCAATCAGCCCCAGCATTTT,CASSYGTGGGNQPQHF
TRBV27,TRBJ1-1,.,.,TGTGCCAGCAGTACCCACCGGGGACGCACTGAAGCTTTCTTT,CASSTHRGRTEAFF
TRBV7-3,TRBJ1-1,.,.,TGTGCCAGCAGCTTACTGGGAAAGAACACTGAAGCTTTCTTT,CASSLLGKNTEAFF
TRBV5-1,TRBJ2-2,.,.,TGCGCCAGCAGGGTAGACAGCCGCACCGGGGAGCTGTTTTTT,CASRVDSRTGELFF
TRBV28,TRBJ2-1,.,.,TGTGCCAGCAGTTTAAACAAATACAATGAGCAGTTCTTC,CASSLNKYNEQFF
TRBV19,TRBJ1-2,TRBD1,.,TGTGCCAGTAGTACACGGGGACAGGTGGATGGCTACACCTTC,CASSTRGQVDGYTF
TRBV24-1,TRBJ1-2,.,.,TGTGCCACCAGTGATTGGTCAGGGAACTATGGCTACACCTTC,CATSDWSGNYGYTF
TRBV5-8,TRBJ2-1,.,.,TGTGCCAGCAGCTTATTTCCCGATTCCTACAATGAGCAGTTCTTC,CASSLFPDSYNEQFF
TRBV28,TRBJ1-4,TRBD1,.,TGTGCCAGCAGTTTAGGGACAGGTGGGAATGAAAAACTGTTTTTT,CASSLGTGGNEKLFF
TRBV11-2,TRBJ2-1,TRBD1,.,TGTGCCAGCAGCTTAGACAGGGGGCCCGATGAGCAGTTCTTC,CASSLDRGPDEQFF
TRBV5-4,TRBJ2-1,TRBD2,.,TGTGCCAGCAGCCGGACCTCCCGCCGGCTAGCGGGGGGGTACAATGAGCAGTTCTTC,CASSRTSRRLAGGYNEQFF
TRBV11-2,TRBJ1-1,.,.,TGTGCCAGCAGCTTTAATGGCGTGGTAGAAGCTTTCTTT,CASSFNGVVEAFF
TRBV9,TRBJ2-7,.,once,TGTGCCAGCAGCGTAACGGGTACAGGGTACGAGCAGTACTTC,CASSVTGTGYEQYF
TRBV6-5,TRBJ1-2,.,.,TGTGCCAGCAGTTACTCCGGGGATCGCTATGGCTACACCTTC,CASSYSGDRYGYTF
TRBV29-1,TRBJ1-2,.,.,TGCAGCGTTGAGGCAGGGGACCCGTATGGCTACACCTTC,CSVEAGDPYGYTF
TRBV11-2,TRBJ2-3,.,.,TGTGCCAGCAGCCACACAGATACGCAGTATTTT,CASSHTDTQYF
TRBV29-1,TRBJ2-1,.,.,TGCAGCGGGGCGGGCGGGGTAAGCTCCTACAATGAGCAGTTCTTC,CSGAGGVSSYNEQFF
TRBV7-2,TRBJ1-1,.,once,TGTGCCAGCAGCTTAGGAGGGGGGGGCACTGAAGCTTTCTTT,CASSLGGGGTEAFF
TRBV19,TRBJ1-2,.,.,TGTGCCAGTAGTATAAGGGGTGGAGGGAAAGGAGGCTATGGCTACACCTTC,CASSIRGGGKGGYGYTF
TRBV15,TRBJ2-2,.,.,TGTGCCACCAGCAGAGTCGCCCTCGTTGGGGCGGGGGCCTTGAACACCGGGGAGCTGTTTTTT,CATSRVALVGAGALNTGELFF
TRBV4-1,TRBJ1-5,TRBD1,.,TGCGCCAGCAGCCAGCGACAGGGTGGCAATCAGCCCCAGCATTTT,CASSQRQGGNQPQHF
TRBV6-6,TRBJ2-7,.,.,TGTGCCAGCAGCCCGGGGCCGTACGAGCAGTACTTC,CASSPGPYEQYF
TRBV30,TRBJ1-6,.,.,TGTGCCTGGAGTATGCGCAATAATTCACCCCTCCACTTT,CAWSMRNNSPLHF
TRBV27,TRBJ2-5,.,.,TGTGCCAGCAGTGCCCACAGGGGAGGGGAGACCCAGTACTTC,CASSAHRGGETQYF
TRBV5-4,TRBJ1-2,.,.,TGTGCCAGCAGCCAGGGACCGGGCTTCGACTATGGCTACACCTTC,CASSQGPGFDYGYTF
TRBV2,TRBJ2-7,TRBD1,.,TGTGCCAGCAGTCCGGACAGGACCTACGAGCAGTACTTC,CASSPDRTYEQYF
TRBV7-9,TRBJ2-1,.,.,TGTGCCAGCAGCGTCCCCAGGGGGGATGAGCAGTTCTTC,CASSVPRGDEQFF
TRBV24-1,TRBJ2-1,.,.,TGTGCCACCAGTGGGGGCCGGAGCTCCTACAATGAGCAGTTCTTC,CATSGGRSSYNEQFF
TRBV9,TRBJ2-1,.,.,TGTGCCAGCAGCGTAGGGGGGGGCGATGAGCAGTTCTTC,CASSVGGGDEQFF
TRBV11-2,TRBJ1-1,.,.,TGTGCCAGCAGCTTATTCTTGAACACTGAAGCTTTCTTT,CASSLFLNTEAFF
TRBV11-2,TRBJ1-5,TRBD1,.,TGTGCCAGCAGCTCGCGGACAGGGAAAATTAGCAATCAGCCCCAGCATTTT,CASSSRTGKISNQPQHF
TRBV11-2,TRBJ2-1,.,.,TGTGCCAGCAGCTTAAGGTTCGGTCAGGGCCTCTACAATGAGCAGTTCTTC,CASSLRFGQGLYNEQFF
TRBV7-9,TRBJ1-2,TRBD1,.,TGTGCCAGCAGCTTAGAGGGGGCCAACTATGGCTACACCTTC,CASSLEGANYGYTF
TRBV6-5,TRBJ1-2,TRBD1,.,TGTGCCAGCAATTACAGGGGGGGAATCTATGGCTACACCTTC,CASNYRGGIYGYTF
TRBV3-1/TRBV3-2,TRBJ1-2,TRBD1,.,TGTGCCAGCAGCCAAGGTCGCGGGACAGGGGATGGCTACACCTTC,CASSQGRGTGDGYTF
TRBV4-1,TRBJ2-7,TRBD1,.,TGCGCCAGCAGGTCCCGGGACAGGGGGAACCACGAGCAGTACTTC,CASRSRDRGNHEQYF
TRBV2,TRBJ1-5,.,.,TGTGCCAGCAGTGAGGGAAGGGAGCCCCAGCATTTT,CASSEGREPQHF